Each of the 18 T cell receptor beta chains below was sequenced from the same sample in a study of blood T cell repertoires in COVID-19. Measured with immunoSEQ multiplex PCR; TCRdb has only the in-frame clones, and not every one. The sample holds under 500,000 clones, 70% to 90% seen once. Sequenced input: PBMCs or T cells enriched from blood (not recorded which). Receptors originate from a woman younger than 30 with acute COVID-19.

V gene TRBV19 combines with J gene TRBJ2-7, with D possibly TRBD2 on 5 matching bases. This CDR3 spans 13 amino acids. V lost 5 bases to trimming and J lost 3 bases, with 11 bases between them. Germline CDR1 and CDR2: LNHDA and SQIVND (reference sequence). For the CDR3, the DNA is TGTGCCAGTAGTCCGGAGGCAGACTACGAGCAGTACTTC. Amino acid sequence: CASSPEADYEQYF.

This chain uses TRBV9 with TRBJ2-5; 7 bases fit TRBD2. CDR3 length equals 12 residues. Trimming removed 2 bases from V and 5 bases from J; junction bases left unmatched: 0. CDR1 is SGDLS, CDR2 YYNGEE, per germline. CDR3 nucleotides: TGTGCCAGCAGCGTGGGGGGGGAGACCCAGTACTTC. Amino acid sequence: CASSVGGETQYF.

The chain joins TRBV10-2 to TRBJ1-4; 8 nucleotides align to TRBD1. Germline CDR1 and CDR2: WSHSY and SAAADI. The CDR3 extends over 15 amino acids. V lost 5 bases to trimming and J lost 8 bases; unmatched junction nucleotides: 10. CDR3 sequence: CASSNFDRGREKLFF. Written as DNA, the CDR3 is TGCGCCAGCAGTAACTTCGACAGGGGAAGAGAAAAACTGTTTTTT.

The rearrangement uses TRBV5-1 and TRBJ1-6, with D possibly matching TRBD1 (6 bases). From germline, CDR1 is SGHRS and CDR2 YFSETQ. This CDR3 is built from 13 residues. Trimming removed 10 bases at V and 11 bases at J, with 19 bases between. The CDR3 DNA sequence: TGCGCCTCCTCGACAGGTCTAGTGGCACCCCTCCACTTT. This encodes CASSTGLVAPLHF.

This rearrangement joins TRBV14 to TRBJ1-2; a possible D gene is TRBD1 (6 bases). The V gene lost 0 bases and the J gene lost 5 bases, with 19 bases spanning the gap. CDR1 and CDR2 (germline): SGHDN, FVKESK. The CDR3 runs 17 residues. The CDR3 coding sequence is TGTGCCAGCAGCCAAGACTACGAGGGGACGCAGGGGTATGGCTACACCTTC. This translates into CASSQDYEGTQGYGYTF. Full variable domain (remainder filled in from reference TRBV14 and TRBJ1-2): EAGVTQFPSHSVIEKGQTVTLRCDPISGHDNLYWYRRVMGKEIKFLLHFVKESKQDESGMPNNRFLAERTGGTYSTLKVQPAELEDSGVYFCASSQDYEGTQGYGYTFGSGTRLTVV.

V gene TRBV11-2 combines with J gene TRBJ2-1; no firm D call. The CDR3 runs 15 residues. Germline V gene lookup returns CDR1 SGHAT and CDR2 FQNNGV. V dropped 0 bases and J dropped 7 bases, with 13 bases sitting between them. CDR3 nucleotide sequence: TGTGCCAGCAGCTTAGATCTACCTTCCACTAATGAGCAGTTCTTC. Translating gives CASSLDLPSTNEQFF. Using reference TRBV11-2 and TRBJ2-1 for the parts outside the CDR3, the full variable domain is EAGVAQSPRYKIIEKRQSVAFWCNPISGHATLYWYQQILGQGPKLLIQFQNNGVVDDSQLPKDRFSAERLKGVDSTLKIQPAKLEDSAVYLCASSLDLPSTNEQFFGPGTRLTVL.

V is TRBV6-5 and J is TRBJ2-7; 7 bases match TRBD1. V shed 8 bases, J shed 1 base, and the junction held 5 bases outside the gene matches. The V gene's germline CDR1 is MNHEY and CDR2 SVGAGI. This CDR3 spans 13 amino acids. The CDR3 spells CASQDRPSYEQYF. For the CDR3, the DNA is TGTGCCAGCCAGGACAGGCCTTCCTACGAGCAGTACTTC.

V gene TRBV9 combines with J gene TRBJ1-6; TRBD1 aligns across 7 bases. V shed 3 bases, J shed 8 bases, and the junction held 5 bases outside the gene matches. The length of the CDR3 is 14 residues. The germline CDR1 and CDR2 sequences are SGDLS and YYNGEE. CDR3 nucleotides: TGTGCCAGCAGCGCAGATGACAGGGATTCACCCCTCCACTTT. Protein product: CASSADDRDSPLHF.

The chain combines TRBV12-3 or TRBV12-4 with TRBJ1-1; D gene ambiguous. V lost 1 base, J lost 7 bases, and 4 bases lay in between. The CDR3 runs 11 residues. The CDR3 sequence: CASSLDGEAFF. CDR3 nucleotide sequence: TGTGCCAGCAGTTTAGACGGTGAAGCTTTCTTT.

The V gene is TRBV7-9, the J gene TRBJ1-2; D uncertain. The CDR3 length is 13 residues. Trimming left V 2 bases short and J 8 bases short, with 12 bases between. Per the germline V gene, CDR1 is SEHNR and CDR2 is FQNEAQ (reference sequence). The CDR3, as DNA: TGTGCCAGCAGCTTAATAGACCGCGGCGGCTACACCTTC. Its protein product is CASSLIDRGGYTF.

The CDR3 reads CASSSSGTVGTDEQFF. CDR3 nucleotides: TGTGCCAGCAGCTCTTCCGGGACTGTAGGAACTGATGAGCAGTTCTTC. The gene calls are TRBV11-3 and TRBJ2-1, with D possibly matching TRBD2 (6 bases). Trimming took 4 bases from V and 8 from J, leaving 21 bases between them. CDR3 size: 16 residues. In germline, CDR1 is SGHNT, CDR2 YENEEA.

The chain has TRBV29-1 and TRBJ1-4; no definite D call. The CDR3 is made up of 12 amino acids. V lost 4 bases and J lost 6, with 9 bases in between. Germline V gives CDR1 SQVTM, CDR2 ANQGSEA. CDR3 sequence reads: CSVAAEDEKLFF. The CDR3 DNA sequence: TGCAGCGTTGCCGCAGAGGATGAAAAACTGTTTTTT.

The V gene is TRBV6-5, the J gene TRBJ2-5; 8 bases map to TRBD2. The length of the CDR3 is 14 residues. The germline V gene encodes CDR1 MNHEY and CDR2 SVGAGI. V lost 6 bases and J lost 3; bases outside the gene matches: 6. The chain's CDR3 is CASSDPTSEETQYF. The CDR3 DNA reads as TGTGCCAGCAGCGACCCGACTAGCGAAGAGACCCAGTACTTC.

The V gene is TRBV2, the J gene TRBJ1-4, with TRBD1 matching 10 bases. This CDR3 has 16 amino acids. Germline loops: CDR1 SNHLY, CDR2 FYNNEI. With 4 bases clipped from V and 8 bases from J, the junction kept 10 bases outside the gene matches. Here the CDR3 DNA reads TGTGCCAGCAGTGTTGAGGGACAGGGGAGATCCGAAAAACTGTTTTTT. Its protein product is CASSVEGQGRSEKLFF.

The chain uses TRBV9 and TRBJ1-2, with D possibly TRBD1 on 5 matching bases. The CDR3 spans 14 residues. V was pared by 0 bases and J by 7 bases, with 13 bases between. Germline assignment: CDR1 SGDLS and CDR2 YYNGEE. The DNA for the CDR3 is TGTGCCAGCAGCGTAGAAGGTAGGGGTCCTGGCTACACCTTC. Amino acid sequence: CASSVEGRGPGYTF.

V usage is TRBV9 and J usage is TRBJ2-3; TRBD1 matches 7 bases. Germline lookup yields CDR1 SGDLS and CDR2 YYNGEE. The CDR3 runs 16 residues. The junction had 10 bases not matched to a gene; V was cut back by 3 bases and J by 3 bases. CDR3 loop: CASSAYRGEGTDTQYF. The CDR3 nucleotides are TGTGCCAGCAGCGCTTACAGGGGCGAAGGAACAGATACGCAGTATTTT. Based on the CDR3 plus reference TRBV9 and TRBJ2-3, the full variable domain is DSGVTQTPKHLITATGQRVTLRCSPRSGDLSVYWYQQSLDQGLQFLIQYYNGEERAKGNILERFSAQQFPDLHSELNLSSLELGDSALYFCASSAYRGEGTDTQYFGPGTRLTVL.

This rearrangement joins TRBV18 to TRBJ2-7, with 7 bases lining up with TRBD1. The germline gives CDR1 KGHSH, CDR2 LQKENI. V lost 6 bases and J lost 4; bases outside the gene matches: 21. The CDR3 runs 18 residues. This chain's CDR3 is CASSSPDRLVGRVYEQYF. CDR3 nucleotide sequence: TGTGCCAGCTCTAGTCCGGACAGGTTGGTAGGTAGAGTGTACGAGCAGTACTTC.

The rearrangement uses TRBV7-2 and TRBJ1-2, with 9 bases fitting TRBD1. Trimming took 1 base from V and 3 from J; bases not matched to a gene: 6. The germline V gene has CDR1 SGHTA and CDR2 FQGNSA. The CDR3 totals 16 residues. CDR3 sequence: CASSLVADRGHYGYTF. CDR3 in DNA: TGTGCCAGCAGCTTAGTAGCGGACAGGGGCCACTATGGCTACACCTTC.